The next 3 T cell receptor beta chains were all read from a single sample in a study of cytomegalovirus exposure and HLA in healthy donors. The table came from immunoSEQ multiplex PCR; TCRdb's copy has only in-frame clones and leaves some out. The table has 55,000 to 65,000 clones, around 90% seen once. Sequenced sample: PBMCs. The receptors originated from a young man in good health and CMV-seronegative.

V is TRBV10-3 and J is TRBJ2-2; maybe TRBD2 (5 bases). V shed 3 bases and J shed 3 bases, with 8 bases lying between them. Germline V gene lookup returns CDR1 ENHRY and CDR2 SYGVKD. The CDR3 totals 14 residues. CDR3 residues: CAISDPGYTGELFF. The CDR3 DNA reads as TGTGCCATCAGTGACCCGGGGTACACCGGGGAGCTGTTTTTT.

The rearrangement links TRBV18 to TRBJ2-2; possibly TRBD1 for D (6 bases). V dropped 1 base and J dropped 6 bases, with 9 bases sitting between them. CDR1 KGHSH and CDR2 LQKENI come from the germline V gene. This CDR3 contains 14 residues. CDR3 sequence reads: CASSPQGDAGELFF. The CDR3 DNA sequence: TGTGCCAGCTCACCACAGGGGGACGCCGGGGAGCTGTTTTTT.

This chain links TRBV7-9 with TRBJ2-7; D is ambiguous. V gave up 5 bases and J gave up 6 bases, with 14 bases separating them. Per the germline V gene, CDR1 is SEHNR and CDR2 is FQNEAQ (reference sequence). This CDR3 is built from 13 residues. The CDR3 sequence: CASSDDAGVEQYF. The CDR3 DNA reads TGTGCCAGCAGCGATGACGCAGGCGTCGAGCAGTACTTC.